This T cell receptor beta chain was identified during a study of T cell changes during pregnancy in multiple sclerosis. The CDR3 contains 18 residues. V was clipped by 4 bases and J by 0 bases; unmatched bases: 8. Looked up from germline, CDR1 is SGHRS and CDR2 is YFSETQ. This table comes from immunoSEQ multiplex PCR, and its TCRdb copy is limited to in-frame clones, with some not included. The sample holds tens of thousands of clones, 92% seen once. Specimen: peripheral blood. The V call is TRBV5-1, the J call TRBJ2-7; 15 nucleotides align to TRBD2. The sequence was collected from a female donor with multiple sclerosis, enrolled in a pregnancy study. The chain's CDR3 is CASSLRTSGRANSYEQYF. The CDR3 DNA sequence: TGCGCCAGCAGCCTACGGACTAGCGGGAGGGCCAACTCCTACGAGCAGTACTTC.